These 19 T cell receptor beta chains came from one sample sequenced in a study of T cells in Graves' hyperthyroidism and ophthalmopathy. Amplification of TCR beta CDR3 regions was performed using RNA transcripts as template. The TCR CDR3 was amplified in a first-round RT-PCR using the HTBI primer set. Via MiXCR, TCRdb re-called the multiplex PCR reads, giving one row per CDR3 protein. Seen here are roughly 720,000 distinct CDR3 sequences, 15% to 20% observed once, and the top ten hold around 15%. The source material was blood. Source of these receptors: a man aged 50 or older with Graves' hyperthyroidism.

This clonotype showed up many times. The chain has TRBV11-2 and TRBJ2-2; no clear D gene. V was trimmed by 2 bases and J by 1 base, leaving 11 bases between them. This CDR3 spans 16 amino acids. The germline V gene has CDR1 SGHAT and CDR2 FQNNGV. The CDR3 loop reads CASSLSGGVNTGELFF. DNA for the CDR3: TGTGCCAGCAGCTTATCCGGCGGAGTGAACACCGGGGAGCTGTTTTTT.

This clonotype has just a few counts. The chain combines TRBV29-1 with TRBJ2-2; 7 positions agree with TRBD2. Germline CDR1 SQVTM, CDR2 ANQGSEA. The CDR3 totals 11 residues. V shed 1 base and J 15 bases; nucleotides not matched to a gene: 5. The CDR3 sequence is CSVEGEGTVFF. DNA for the CDR3: TGCAGCGTTGAAGGGGAGGGGACGGTGTTTTTT.

The V and J genes are TRBV7-3 and TRBJ2-2; possibly TRBD2 for D (5 bases). The V end was cut by 1 base, the J end by 0 bases, with 9 bases between. There are 16 residues in the CDR3. Germline loops: CDR1 SGHTA, CDR2 FQGTGA. The CDR3 loop reads CASSLRAGTNTGELFF. Written as DNA, the CDR3 is TGTGCCAGCAGCTTAAGGGCCGGGACGAACACCGGGGAGCTGTTTTTT.

This clonotype was recorded at least ten times. At one end the junction does not follow the germline gene, possibly because of a read error. The chain is built from TRBV2 and TRBJ2-7; D not resolved. CDR1 is SNHLY, CDR2 FYNNEI, per germline. This CDR3 has 16 amino acids. The DNA for the CDR3 is TGTGCCAGCAGAGAAGTTTCGCGGTCGAGCTCCTACGAGCAGTACTTC. Amino acid sequence: CASREVSRSSSYEQYF.

This clonotype was counted ten times or more. V and J are TRBV28 and TRBJ1-1, with D possibly TRBD1 on 5 matching bases. Trimming took off 3 bases at V and 2 bases at J, with 19 bases between the two ends. Germline assignment: CDR1 MDHEN and CDR2 SYDVKM. CDR3 length: 17 residues. CDR3 region: CASSLGFGVGLNTEAFF. The CDR3 bases are TGTGCCAGCAGTTTGGGGTTTGGGGTGGGACTAAACACTGAAGCTTTCTTT.

This clonotype was seen more than once but under ten times. The chain links TRBV19 to TRBJ2-1, with TRBD2 identical over 12 bases. CDR1 LNHDA and CDR2 SQIVND come from the germline V gene (reference sequence). Trimming removed 3 bases from V and 8 bases from J; junction bases left unmatched: 5. The CDR3 runs 15 residues. The CDR3 DNA follows: TGTGCCAGTAGTATCACCGGGACTAGCGGGCATGAGCAGTTCTTC. Translation: CASSITGTSGHEQFF.

In DNA form, the CDR3 reads TGTGCCAGTACTAGCGGGAGGGCCTCAGATACGCAGTATTTT. This gives the protein CASTSGRASDTQYF. V usage is TRBV11-2 and J usage is TRBJ2-3, with 13 bases lining up with TRBD2. Germline V CDR1 and CDR2: SGHAT, FQNNGV. J lost 4 bases, V lost 9 bases, and 4 bases had no gene match. This CDR3 comprises 14 residues.

CDR3 residues: CASAPHRTGGLDTQYF. Written as DNA, the CDR3 is TGTGCCAGTGCCCCCCACAGGACAGGGGGCTTAGATACGCAGTATTTT. The J gene is TRBJ2-3, the V gene TRBV19; 11 nucleotides align to TRBD1. Germline V gives CDR1 LNHDA, CDR2 SQIVND (reference sequence). Losses at the gene ends were 8 bases for V and 5 bases for J; bases not matched to a gene: 12. This CDR3 is 16 amino acids long.

This clonotype came up a few times. The chain recombines TRBV7-9 with TRBJ2-5; 7 bases align to TRBD1. This CDR3 has 15 residues. The ends lost 5 bases at V and 2 bases at J; junction bases unmatched: 8. From germline, CDR1 is SEHNR and CDR2 FQNEAQ (reference sequence). The chain's CDR3 is CASSPDGTEQETQYF. CDR3 in DNA: TGTGCCAGCAGCCCCGACGGGACAGAACAAGAGACCCAGTACTTC.

This clonotype was counted between two and nine times. The rearrangement uses TRBV19 and TRBJ1-2; no firm D call. The CDR3 length is 12 residues. Germline CDR1 reads LNHDA; CDR2 reads SQIVND (reference sequence). V gave up 3 bases and J gave up 1 base, with 3 bases separating them. The CDR3 sequence is CASSIDNYGYTF. In DNA, the CDR3 is TGTGCCAGTAGTATTGATAACTATGGCTACACCTTC.

In its sample, this clonotype was seen a few times. J is TRBJ1-2 and V is TRBV6-1, with 8 bases fitting TRBD1. Germline CDR1 MNHNS, CDR2 SASEGT. The CDR3 loop spans 14 amino acids. The junction had 8 bases not matched to a gene; V was cut back by 6 bases and J by 5 bases. The CDR3 protein is CASSHRDRHYGYTF. CDR3 nucleotides: TGTGCCAGCAGCCATAGGGACAGGCATTATGGCTACACCTTC.

There are many counts of this clonotype. The rearrangement joins TRBV9 to TRBJ2-7; 7 bases are shared with TRBD2. This CDR3 region has 14 residues. Germline CDR1 and CDR2: SGDLS and YYNGEE. V shed 1 base, J shed 3 bases, and the junction held 4 bases outside the gene matches. The CDR3 reads CASSVTSANYEQYF. CDR3 nucleotide sequence: TGTGCCAGCAGCGTAACTAGCGCTAACTACGAGCAGTACTTC.

This clonotype was found a few times. The gene calls are TRBV4-1 and TRBJ2-2; 8 bases agree with TRBD2. J was trimmed by 0 bases and V by 0 bases; bases with no gene match: 6. There are 18 residues in the CDR3. Germline CDR1 reads MGHRA; CDR2 reads YSYEKL. The CDR3 DNA reads TGCGCCAGCAGCCAAGAGGCTGGGGGACTAGCGAACACCGGGGAGCTGTTTTTT. Its translation is CASSQEAGGLANTGELFF.

This clonotype was seen a handful of times. This sequence joins TRBV19 and TRBJ1-5; D gene unclear. The V end lost 7 bases, the J end lost 1 base, and 17 bases lay between the germline ends. CDR1 and CDR2 (germline): LNHDA, SQIVND (reference sequence). The length of the CDR3 is 16 residues. The CDR3 DNA reads TGTGCCAGTATAGGAGCATCAGCAATGAGCAATCAGCCCCAGCATTTT. It specifies CASIGASAMSNQPQHF.

This chain's CDR3 is CASSLFGGENTEAFF. CDR3 nucleotides: TGTGCCAGCAGTTTATTTGGGGGGGAGAACACTGAAGCTTTCTTT. This chain joins TRBV28 and TRBJ1-1; D is perhaps TRBD1 (5 bases). With 1 base removed from V and 1 base from J, the gap between germline ends came to 10 bases. This CDR3 has 15 amino acids. Germline-derived CDR1 and CDR2 are MDHEN and SYDVKM. Full variable domain (remainder filled in from reference TRBV28 and TRBJ1-1): DVKVTQSSRYLVKRTGEKVFLECVQDMDHENMFWYRQDPGLGLRLIYFSYDVKMKEKGDIPEGYSVSREKKERFSLILESASTNQTSMYLCASSLFGGENTEAFFGQGTRLTVV.

At least ten counts were recorded for this clonotype. The V call is TRBV2, the J call TRBJ2-7, with 11 bases that match TRBD2. Trimming removed 5 bases from V and 3 bases from J; junction bases left unmatched: 6. The germline V gene encodes CDR1 SNHLY and CDR2 FYNNEI. CDR3 length equals 15 residues. CDR3 region: CASSTGLAVNYEQYF. The CDR3 nucleotides are TGTGCCAGCAGTACGGGACTAGCGGTAAACTACGAGCAGTACTTC.

This chain uses TRBV10-3 with TRBJ2-3; perhaps TRBD1 as D (6 bases). In germline, CDR1 is ENHRY, CDR2 SYGVKD. The CDR3 runs 16 residues. Trimming removed 2 bases at V and 3 bases at J, with 15 bases between. The CDR3 DNA reads TGTGCCATCAGTGAGCTAGGGGGAACCCTAACAGATACGCAGTATTTT. This encodes CAISELGGTLTDTQYF.

V gene TRBV9 combines with J gene TRBJ2-5, with 11 bases that match TRBD2. The CDR3 has 16 amino acids. V shed 3 bases and J 5 bases; nucleotides not matched to a gene: 9. Germline CDR1 is SGDLS and CDR2 is YYNGEE. In nucleotides, the CDR3 is TGTGCCAGCAGCGCCCCCCTTTTAGCGGGAGGGGAGACCCAGTACTTC. It codes for CASSAPLLAGGETQYF.

This clonotype has a handful of counts. J is TRBJ2-3 and V is TRBV6-2 or TRBV6-3; D is unresolved. Germline V gene sequence: CDR1 MNHEY, CDR2 SVGEGT. CDR3 size: 11 residues. V was pared by 0 bases and J by 10 bases, with 5 bases between. Here the CDR3 reads CASSYSVAQYF. The DNA for the CDR3 is TGTGCCAGCAGTTACTCAGTGGCGCAGTATTTT.